These T cell receptor beta chains were read from a single sample in a study of blood T cells in healthy people across ages. TCRdb independently ran MiXCR on the 5' RACE reads; one entry per CDR3 protein. The repertoire holds around 1,100,000 distinct CDR3 sequences, with roughly two fifths as singletons. The source material was blood. The receptors come from a young man in good health. CDR3s include the opening cysteine and the closing phenylalanine or tryptophan. The D gene is left open where the match is weak. Clone size is shown for a subset of rows, as once, few, many or a class of expanded clone.

j_gene	v_gene	abundance	d_gene	CDR3aa	CDR3nt
TRBJ2-7	TRBV12-3/TRBV12-4	few	NA	CASSLGLSEQYF	TGTGCCAGCAGTTTAGGGTTGTCCGAGCAGTACTTC
TRBJ2-7	TRBV2	NA	NA	CASSSYFYEQYF	TGTGCCAGCAGCTCGTACTTTTACGAGCAGTACTTC
TRBJ2-1	TRBV6-6	NA	NA	CASRFERRDEQFF	TGTGCCAGCCGGTTCGAGCGTAGAGATGAGCAGTTCTTC
TRBJ2-1	TRBV7-2	NA	NA	CASSLGFGAYNEQFF	TGTGCCAGCAGCTTAGGATTCGGTGCCTACAATGAGCAGTTCTTC
TRBJ2-1	TRBV20-1	many	NA	CSASPTSGGNEQFF	TGCAGTGCTAGTCCCACAAGTGGCGGGAATGAGCAGTTCTTC
TRBJ2-1	TRBV2	NA	NA	CASSARGEQFF	TGTGCCAGCAGTGCGCGAGGCGAGCAGTTCTTC
TRBJ1-1	TRBV11-1	few	TRBD1	CASSLGPGQGNTEAFF	TGTGCCAGCAGCTTAGGGCCGGGACAGGGGAACACTGAAGCTTTCTTT
TRBJ2-1	TRBV20-1	few	NA	CSARGKTYNEQFF	TGCAGTGCTAGAGGGAAAACCTACAATGAGCAGTTCTTC
TRBJ1-4	TRBV7-8	NA	TRBD1	CASSEGAGTNEKLFF	TGTGCCAGCAGCGAGGGGGCCGGAACTAATGAAAAACTGTTTTTT
TRBJ1-2	TRBV28	few	TRBD1	CASVGTDSYGYTF	TGTGCCAGCGTTGGGACAGACAGCTATGGCTACACCTTC
TRBJ1-2	TRBV12-3/TRBV12-4	NA	TRBD1	CASSLIGTGYGGYTF	TGTGCCAGCAGTTTAATCGGGACAGGGTATGGAGGCTACACCTTC
TRBJ2-7	TRBV20-1	few	TRBD2	CSARAPSGGNYEQYF	TGCAGTGCTAGAGCGCCTAGCGGGGGCAACTACGAGCAGTACTTC
TRBJ1-2	TRBV3-1	many	NA	CASSQPGSGYTF	TGTGCCAGCAGCCAGCCCGGATCTGGCTACACCTTC
TRBJ2-5	TRBV7-2	NA	NA	CASSSLSTKGETQYF	TGTGCCAGCAGCTCCCTTTCGACGAAGGGAGAGACCCAGTACTTC
TRBJ2-3	TRBV7-2	NA	TRBD2	CASSKAGGDTQYF	TGTGCCAGCAGCAAAGCGGGGGGAGATACGCAGTATTTT
TRBJ1-5	TRBV5-5	once	NA	CASSRNTDSNQPQHF	TGTGCCAGCAGTCGAAACACGGATAGCAATCAGCCCCAGCATTTT
TRBJ2-5	TRBV27	NA	NA	CASSVARQETQYF	TGTGCCAGCAGTGTAGCCAGACAAGAGACCCAGTACTTC
TRBJ1-4	TRBV5-1	NA	TRBD1	CASSPGTTGTEKLFF	TGCGCCAGCAGCCCCGGGACGACAGGGACGGAAAAACTGTTTTTT
TRBJ2-4	TRBV25-1	NA	NA	CASSETLPLGRPRAKNIQYF	TGTGCCAGCAGTGAGACCCTTCCCCTGGGACGGCCCCGAGCCAAAAACATTCAGTACTTC
TRBJ2-5	TRBV6-5	NA	NA	CASSSRAGFGEQYF	TGTGCCAGCAGCTCGAGGGCAGGGTTTGGAGAGCAGTACTTC
TRBJ1-5	TRBV3-1	NA	NA	CASSQDHFQPQHF	TGTGCCAGCAGCCAAGATCATTTTCAGCCCCAGCATTTT
TRBJ2-3	TRBV3-1	NA	NA	CASSQAGSSPDTQYF	TGTGCCAGCAGCCAAGCGGGTAGTAGCCCAGATACGCAGTATTTT
TRBJ1-2	TRBV6-5	NA	TRBD1	CASSYYRGDYGYTF	TGTGCCAGCAGTTACTACAGGGGTGACTATGGCTACACCTTC
TRBJ2-4	TRBV12-5	NA	NA	CASGRAPDDKNIQYF	TGTGCTAGTGGTCGAGCCCCGGACGACAAAAACATTCAGTACTTC
TRBJ1-1	TRBV29-1	few	TRBD1	CSAVTGGSTEAFF	TGCAGCGCGGTGACAGGGGGAAGCACTGAAGCTTTCTTT
TRBJ2-3	TRBV4-3	few	NA	CASSQDPRVAEPTDTQYF	TGCGCCAGCAGCCAAGATCCTAGGGTAGCGGAGCCCACAGATACGCAGTATTTT
TRBJ2-5	TRBV4-1	NA	TRBD1	CASSPWDRDKETQYF	TGCGCCAGCAGCCCATGGGACAGAGATAAAGAGACCCAGTACTTC
TRBJ1-2	TRBV7-9	NA	NA	CASSLKTANYGYTF	TGTGCCAGCAGCCTTAAGACAGCTAACTATGGCTACACCTTC
TRBJ2-1	TRBV9	few	TRBD2	CASSDPSSGGLNEQFF	TGTGCCAGCAGCGACCCTTCTAGCGGGGGGCTCAATGAGCAGTTCTTC
TRBJ1-6	TRBV4-3	NA	NA	CASSQDGWTDNSPLHF	TGCGCCAGCAGCCAAGATGGGTGGACAGATAATTCACCCCTCCACTTT
TRBJ2-3	TRBV6-2/TRBV6-3	few	TRBD2	CASSLAGGLRTDTQYF	TGTGCCAGCAGTTTAGCGGGGGGGCTTCGAACAGATACGCAGTATTTT
TRBJ2-1	TRBV9	NA	NA	CASSVEVASRNEQFF	TGTGCCAGCAGCGTAGAGGTAGCGAGTAGGAATGAGCAGTTCTTC
TRBJ2-1	TRBV20-1	few	TRBD2	CIATPGLADPYNEQFF	TGCATTGCTACTCCGGGACTAGCGGACCCCTACAATGAGCAGTTCTTC
TRBJ2-5	TRBV3-1	NA	TRBD2	CASSSRDYYRETQYF	TGTGCCAGCAGCTCCCGGGACTACTACCGAGAGACCCAGTACTTC
TRBJ2-4	TRBV2	NA	NA	CASKESRTVLAKNIQYF	TGTGCCAGCAAAGAGTCCCGGACGGTCCTAGCCAAAAACATTCAGTACTTC
TRBJ2-5	TRBV15	NA	NA	CATSRDFTDNEQYF	TGTGCCACCAGCAGAGATTTTACAGACAATGAGCAGTACTTC
TRBJ2-2	TRBV7-8	NA	TRBD2	CASSFPQEASGANTGELFF	TGTGCCAGCAGCTTCCCCCAAGAGGCTAGCGGGGCGAACACCGGGGAGCTGTTTTTT
TRBJ1-2	TRBV20-1	few	NA	CSARIDRSYGYTF	TGCAGTGCTAGAATCGACAGGTCCTATGGCTACACCTTC
TRBJ1-1	TRBV28	NA	NA	CASTSGSWTEAFF	TGTGCCAGCACGAGCGGGAGTTGGACTGAAGCTTTCTTT
TRBJ2-7	TRBV2	few	NA	CASSDSPGTLYEQYF	TGTGCCAGCAGTGATTCTCCAGGGACTTTGTACGAGCAGTACTTC
TRBJ2-5	TRBV12-3/TRBV12-4	many	NA	CASSFAETQYF	TGTGCCAGCAGTTTTGCGGAGACCCAGTACTTC
TRBJ1-1	TRBV7-9	few	NA	CASRGKEDTEAFF	TGTGCCAGCAGGGGTAAGGAGGACACTGAAGCTTTCTTT
TRBJ2-6	TRBV11-2	NA	NA	CASSLESQGVLTF	TGTGCCAGCAGCTTAGAGAGCCAGGGCGTCCTGACTTTC
TRBJ1-6	TRBV5-1	NA	TRBD1	CASSLDGQGDSPLHF	TGCGCCAGCAGCTTGGATGGACAGGGAGATTCACCCCTCCACTTT
TRBJ1-2	TRBV6-1	NA	NA	CASSERAGGRPNYGYTF	TGTGCCAGCAGTGAACGGGCCGGCGGACGGCCTAACTATGGCTACACCTTC
TRBJ2-7	TRBV20-1	few	NA	CSARDLAGSYEQYF	TGCAGTGCTAGAGATCTCGCAGGTTCCTACGAGCAGTACTTC
TRBJ1-5	TRBV6-5	NA	TRBD1	CASGPRQGWDQPQHF	TGTGCCAGCGGGCCAAGACAGGGATGGGATCAGCCCCAGCATTTT
TRBJ1-2	TRBV10-3	NA	NA	CAITADPFYGYTF	TGTGCCATCACGGCAGACCCCTTCTATGGCTACACCTTC
TRBJ1-1	TRBV18	NA	NA	CASSPTTETALNTEAFF	TGTGCCAGCTCACCAACAACTGAGACAGCACTGAACACTGAAGCTTTCTTT
TRBJ2-7	TRBV6-2/TRBV6-3	NA	NA	CASSWRTGAREQYF	TGTGCCAGCAGTTGGCGGACCGGGGCTCGCGAGCAGTACTTC
TRBJ1-2	TRBV7-8	once	NA	CASSGMMGFEYGYTF	TGTGCCAGCAGCGGGATGATGGGGTTTGAGTATGGCTACACCTTC
TRBJ2-1	TRBV6-5	NA	NA	CASSYLPYWGLGDEQFF	TGTGCCAGCAGTTACTTACCCTATTGGGGGCTCGGCGATGAGCAGTTCTTC
TRBJ1-2	TRBV14	few	TRBD1	CASSRGVGTGKGYTF	TGTGCCAGCAGCCGTGGCGTCGGGACAGGGAAAGGCTACACCTTC
TRBJ2-7	TRBV4-2	NA	NA	CASSQPPIYNEQYF	TGTGCCAGCAGCCAACCACCGATTTACAATGAGCAGTACTTC
TRBJ2-3	TRBV6-2/TRBV6-3	NA	TRBD2	CASSYSPGGLADTQYF	TGTGCCAGCAGTTACTCTCCGGGGGGTCTGGCAGATACGCAGTATTTT